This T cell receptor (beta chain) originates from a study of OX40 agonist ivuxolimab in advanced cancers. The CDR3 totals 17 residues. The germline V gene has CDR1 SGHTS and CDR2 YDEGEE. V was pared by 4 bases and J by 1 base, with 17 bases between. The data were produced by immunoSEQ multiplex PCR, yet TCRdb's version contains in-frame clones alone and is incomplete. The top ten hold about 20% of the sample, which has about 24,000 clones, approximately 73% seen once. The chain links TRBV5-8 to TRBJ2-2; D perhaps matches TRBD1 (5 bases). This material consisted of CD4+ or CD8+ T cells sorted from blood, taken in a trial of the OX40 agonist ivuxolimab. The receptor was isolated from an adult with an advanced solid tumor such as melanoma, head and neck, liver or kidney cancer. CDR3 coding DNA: TGTGCCAGCAGCCCTACGCAGGGCTTCGGGAACACCGGGGAGCTGTTTTTT. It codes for CASSPTQGFGNTGELFF.